These 17 T cell receptor beta chains originate from one sample sequenced in a study of T-cell reconstitution after alpha-beta-depleted transplantation in children. As it was prepared, the TCRbeta library received unique molecular identifiers. TCRdb used MiXCR to reprocess the PCR reads, holding one entry per CDR3 protein. The data hold about 580,000 distinct CDR3 sequences, with 23% observed a single time. The material was PBMCs, mostly from graft donor cells, obtained 360 days after TCRalphabeta/CD19-depleted stem cell transplant. These receptor sequences come from a boy under three years old who had a stem cell transplant for acute myeloid leukemia, so the T cells may come from the graft donor.

This clonotype was observed many times. The CDR3 is CSARGGSGGAKDTQYF. The CDR3 nucleotides read TGCAGTGCTAGAGGCGGTAGCGGGGGGGCCAAGGATACGCAGTATTTT. The chain uses TRBV20-1 and TRBJ2-3; 11 nucleotides line up with TRBD2. The CDR3 is 16 amino acids. V shed 1 base and J 6 bases; nucleotides not matched to a gene: 9. Germline CDR1 reads DFQATT; CDR2 reads SNEGSKA (reference sequence).

This clonotype was seen at least ten times. The J gene is TRBJ1-5, the V gene TRBV11-2, with D tentatively TRBD1 (6 bases). Germline-derived CDR1 and CDR2 are SGHAT and FQNNGV. The germline V and J ends were trimmed by 0 bases and 0 bases, with 12 bases remaining between them. This CDR3 has 17 residues. CDR3 in amino acids: CASSLESDRHSNQPQHF. The DNA for the CDR3 is TGTGCCAGCAGCTTAGAGAGTGACAGGCATAGCAATCAGCCCCAGCATTTT.

This clonotype was picked up a small number of times. The J gene is TRBJ2-7, the V gene TRBV20-1; no definite D call. Trimming took off 3 bases at V and 2 bases at J, with 23 bases between the two ends. CDR1 is DFQATT and CDR2 is SNEGSKA in the germline V gene (reference sequence). The CDR3 totals 17 residues. The CDR3 sequence: CSASWATRSEVAYEQYV. The CDR3, as DNA: TGCAGTGCTAGCTGGGCCACAAGGTCCGAGGTAGCCTACGAGCAGTACGTC.

There are a few counts of this clonotype. Here the CDR3 reads CAWSTGGYYEQYF. CDR3 nucleotides: TGTGCCTGGAGTACCGGGGGGTACTACGAGCAGTACTTC. The chain combines TRBV30 with TRBJ2-7; 7 bases agree with TRBD2. Germline CDR1 reads GTSNPN; CDR2 reads SVGIG (reference sequence). V lost 2 bases and J lost 3; bases outside the gene matches: 4. This CDR3 comprises 13 residues.

The chain has TRBV28 and TRBJ1-6; D perhaps matches TRBD1 (5 bases). V was clipped by 2 bases and J by 7 bases, with 12 bases between them. This CDR3 comprises 15 residues. Looked up from germline, CDR1 is MDHEN and CDR2 is SYDVKM. CDR3 loop: CASSLIREWNSPLHF. CDR3 nucleotide sequence: TGTGCCAGCAGTTTAATCAGGGAGTGGAATTCACCCCTCCACTTT.

In this sample, this clonotype turned up a few times. This chain links TRBV12-3 or TRBV12-4 with TRBJ2-5; no definite D call. This CDR3 is 13 amino acids long. V lost 5 bases and J 4 bases, leaving 11 bases between the germline ends. CDR3 DNA sequence: TGTGCCAGCAGTCCACCACGGACAGAGACCCAGTACTTC. It is translated as CASSPPRTETQYF.

The sample holds a few counts of this clonotype. This chain connects TRBV11-2 to TRBJ2-5; 9 bases are shared with TRBD1. The germline V gene encodes CDR1 SGHAT and CDR2 FQNNGV. V dropped 1 base and J dropped 1; count of bases not matched to a gene: 4. This CDR3 has 16 residues. The CDR3: CASSLVGQGAQETQYF. DNA for the CDR3: TGTGCCAGCAGCTTAGTGGGACAGGGCGCCCAAGAGACCCAGTACTTC.

V is TRBV29-1 and J is TRBJ1-6; 7 bases line up with TRBD1. Germline CDR1 SQVTM, CDR2 ANQGSEA. This CDR3 has 14 amino acids. Germline trimming cut 5 bases from V and 9 bases from J; bases unmatched to any gene: 10. Here the CDR3 reads CSVSETGTSSPLHF. CDR3 coding DNA: TGCAGCGTTTCCGAGACAGGGACAAGTTCACCCCTCCACTTT.

The rearrangement links TRBV6-2 or TRBV6-3 to TRBJ1-1; no clear D gene. Trimming removed 6 bases from V and 1 base from J, with 12 bases in between. CDR1 and CDR2 (germline): MNHEY, SVGEGT. The CDR3 runs to 14 residues. The CDR3 region is CASSHPQRNTEAFF. DNA of the CDR3: TGTGCCAGCAGCCACCCACAGAGGAACACTGAAGCTTTCTTT.

This clonotype has at least ten counts. The chain uses TRBV18 and TRBJ2-1; the match to TRBD1 covers 9 bases. The CDR3 consists of 15 residues. The junction had 5 bases not matched to a gene; V was cut back by 1 base and J by 7 bases. Germline V gives CDR1 KGHSH, CDR2 LQKENI. The CDR3 coding sequence is TGTGCCAGCTCACCACAACAGGGGGCAGGAAATGAGCAGTTCTTC. Protein sequence: CASSPQQGAGNEQFF.

The table lists this clonotype with many counts. This chain joins TRBV29-1 and TRBJ2-7; TRBD2 aligns across 10 bases. This CDR3 spans 14 amino acids. V was pared by 6 bases and J by 3 bases, with 8 bases of the junction left unmatched. The V gene's germline CDR1 is SQVTM and CDR2 ANQGSEA. CDR3 DNA: TGCAGCGTGCGCACTAGCGGGGTAAACTACGAGCAGTACGTC. Residues: CSVRTSGVNYEQYV.

This clonotype was detected ten times or more. The J gene is TRBJ2-1, the V gene TRBV10-1; 11 positions agree with TRBD2. V dropped 3 bases and J dropped 6; count of bases not matched to a gene: 13. The CDR3 covers 18 residues. Germline V gene sequence: CDR1 WNHNN, CDR2 SYGVQD (reference sequence). CDR3 nucleotides: TGCGCCAGCAGTGAAGAGCCTTTAGCGGGGGGGCCGTTCAATGAGCAGTTCTTC. Translation: CASSEEPLAGGPFNEQFF.

This clonotype was detected a few times. CDR3 sequence (DNA): TGCAGCGTTGAGAGCGGAATCTTGGTCAATGAGCAGTTCTTC. Translation: CSVESGILVNEQFF. This chain links TRBV29-1 with TRBJ2-1; maybe TRBD2 (5 bases). CDR3 length equals 14 residues. Trimming cost V 3 bases and J 6 bases, with 15 bases left between them. Looked up from germline, CDR1 is SQVTM and CDR2 is ANQGSEA.

J is TRBJ1-5 and V is TRBV20-1, with D perhaps TRBD1 (5 bases). With 4 bases removed from V and 0 bases from J, the gap between germline ends came to 19 bases. Germline CDR1 DFQATT, CDR2 SNEGSKA (reference sequence). This CDR3 is built from 17 residues. The CDR3 protein is CSATRRGGANSNQPQHF. The CDR3 DNA sequence: TGCAGTGCTACTCGCCGGGGAGGGGCCAATAGCAATCAGCCCCAGCATTTT.

The chain joins TRBV27 to TRBJ2-1, with 8 bases identical to TRBD1. Losses at the gene ends were 3 bases for V and 5 bases for J; bases not matched to a gene: 6. The CDR3 covers 15 residues. CDR1 is MNHEY, CDR2 SMNVEV, per germline (reference sequence). The CDR3 region has the DNA TGTGCCAGCAGTTTCGACAGGGGTCAGAACAATGAGCAGTTCTTC. This translates into CASSFDRGQNNEQFF.

There are a few counts of this clonotype. The chain joins TRBV7-2 to TRBJ2-1; D gene ambiguous. CDR1 is SGHTA and CDR2 is FQGNSA in the germline V gene. The CDR3 runs 16 residues. V was pared by 4 bases and J by 7 bases, with 20 bases between. The CDR3 loop reads CASSSSGVGVRNEQFF. The CDR3 DNA sequence: TGTGCCAGCAGCTCTAGTGGGGTGGGTGTACGGAATGAGCAGTTCTTC. Together with reference TRBV7-2 and TRBJ2-1, the CDR3 gives the full variable domain: GAGVSQSPSNKVTEKGKDVELRCDPISGHTALYWYRQSLGQGLEFLIYFQGNSAPDKSGLPSDRFSAERTGGSVSTLTIQRTQQEDSAVYLCASSSSGVGVRNEQFFGPGTRLTVL.

This clonotype was observed many times. At one end, the junction sequence differs from germline, possibly due to a read error. This chain joins TRBV6-1 and TRBJ1-2, with D maybe TRBD1 (6 bases). This CDR3 spans 14 amino acids. Germline V gene data show CDR1 as MNHNS and CDR2 as SASEGT. Here the CDR3 reads CASSQATGYYGYTF. CDR3 DNA: TGTGCCAGCAGTCAAGCTACAGGGTACTATGGCTACACCTTC.